This TCR beta chain was identified during a study of shared clonotypes between healthy human individuals. Findings and limits, study-wide: It was expected that sequencing depth would affect clonotype sharing among donors. Clonotype sharing across several donors was observed for around 5% of naive CD4 clonotypes.

Using immunoSEQ multiplex PCR, the repertoire was profiled, and TCRdb retains in-frame clones only, with some absent. The sample lists roughly 650,000 clones; approximately 97% were seen once. Concerning this clone itself: What it recognizes is unknown.

Division of CD4+ cells produced a CD45RA+ naive subset and a CD45RA-negative memory subset. The CDR3 is 15 amino acids. With 5 bases clipped from V and 7 bases from J, the junction kept 10 bases outside the gene matches. CDR1 and CDR2 (germline): LNHDA, SQIVND (reference sequence). The receptor was derived from a woman aged 25 to 39 in good health. The sequencing input was naive CD4+ T cells sorted from blood. Subset described: CD45RA+ positively selected. The V call is TRBV19, the J call TRBJ1-4, with TRBD1 matching 7 bases. The CDR3 bases are TGTGCCAGTAGTTTTCTCGGGACAGCGAGTGAAAAACTGTTTTTT. Encoded protein: CASSFLGTASEKLFF. Using reference TRBV19 and TRBJ1-4 for the parts outside the CDR3, the full variable domain is DGGITQSPKYLFRKEGQNVTLSCEQNLNHDAMYWYRQDPGQGLRLIYYSQIVNDFQKGDIAEGYSVSREKKESFPLTVTSAQKNPTAFYLCASSFLGTASEKLFFGSGTQLSVL.